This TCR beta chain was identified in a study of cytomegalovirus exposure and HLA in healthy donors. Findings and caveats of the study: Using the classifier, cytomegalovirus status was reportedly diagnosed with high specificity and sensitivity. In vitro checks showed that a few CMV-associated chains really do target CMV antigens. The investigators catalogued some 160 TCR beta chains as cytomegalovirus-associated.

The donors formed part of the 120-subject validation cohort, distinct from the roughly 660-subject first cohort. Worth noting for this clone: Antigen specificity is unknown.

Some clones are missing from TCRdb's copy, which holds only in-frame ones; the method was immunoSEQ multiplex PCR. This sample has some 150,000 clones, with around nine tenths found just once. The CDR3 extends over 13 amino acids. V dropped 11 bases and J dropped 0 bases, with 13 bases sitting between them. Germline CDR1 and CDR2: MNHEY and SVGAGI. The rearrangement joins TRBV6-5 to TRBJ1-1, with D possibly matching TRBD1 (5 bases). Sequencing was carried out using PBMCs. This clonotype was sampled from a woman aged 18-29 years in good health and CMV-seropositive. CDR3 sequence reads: CASNGQLNTEAFF. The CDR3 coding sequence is TGTGCCTCAAACGGACAATTGAACACTGAAGCTTTCTTT.